The rows below give T cell receptor beta chains drawn from one sample of a study of cytomegalovirus exposure and HLA in healthy donors. Method: immunoSEQ multiplex PCR; TCRdb's copy keeps in-frame clones and lacks some. This sample's table has 34,000 or so clones. What was sequenced was PBMCs. The source is a middle-aged woman in good health and CMV-seropositive. The conserved cysteine and the conserved F or W are not part of the CDR3 here.

j_gene: TRBJ1-3; v_gene: TRBV6-5; CDR3aa: ASSATDISGNTIY
j_gene: TRBJ2-4; v_gene: TRBV30; CDR3aa: ACTPRSIAKNIQY
j_gene: TRBJ2-4; v_gene: TRBV2; CDR3aa: ASSESSAKNIQY
j_gene: TRBJ2-1; v_gene: TRBV29-1; CDR3aa: SGKTGAGGSEQF
j_gene: TRBJ2-7; v_gene: TRBV19; CDR3aa: ASSMDRYSYEQY
j_gene: TRBJ2-3; v_gene: TRBV28; CDR3aa: ASSLGRWWEGRDTQY
j_gene: TRBJ2-3; v_gene: TRBV7-9; CDR3aa: ASSLGGSGSTDTQY
j_gene: TRBJ1-1; v_gene: TRBV7-8; CDR3aa: ASSLALTGVGSTEAF
j_gene: TRBJ2-7; v_gene: TRBV6-5; CDR3aa: ASSYRDRGGYEQY
j_gene: TRBJ2-2; v_gene: TRBV7-6; CDR3aa: ASSGAGTRTGELF
j_gene: TRBJ1-4; v_gene: TRBV30; CDR3aa: AWSTTGRNEKLF
j_gene: TRBJ2-7; v_gene: TRBV9; CDR3aa: ASSPEGEGPPGQY
j_gene: TRBJ2-3; v_gene: TRBV19; CDR3aa: ASSMVRPTDTQY
j_gene: TRBJ1-2; v_gene: TRBV10-3; CDR3aa: AISESTTGDGYT
j_gene: TRBJ2-5; v_gene: TRBV5-4; CDR3aa: ASSLLAGGETQY
j_gene: TRBJ1-6; v_gene: TRBV2; CDR3aa: ASSAEASSYNSPLH
j_gene: TRBJ2-4; v_gene: TRBV10-2; CDR3aa: ASSFQGVDKNIQY
j_gene: TRBJ2-3; v_gene: TRBV5-3; CDR3aa: ARSSSGTSGRAQY
j_gene: TRBJ1-2; v_gene: TRBV15; CDR3aa: ATSREGTGGHGYGYT
j_gene: TRBJ2-1; v_gene: TRBV9; CDR3aa: ASSVYGGVNEQF
j_gene: TRBJ2-2; v_gene: TRBV30; CDR3aa: AWRAGLAGGFNTGELF
j_gene: TRBJ2-1; v_gene: TRBV5-1; CDR3aa: ASSFRTSGGARDEQF